The 21 T cell receptor beta chains below come from one sample, sequenced in a study of response to subunit inactivated influenza vaccine. TCRdb independently ran MiXCR on the RT-PCR reads; one entry per CDR3 protein. The data hold around 500,000 distinct CDR3 sequences, with 11% observed a single time. Specimen: PBMCs from blood, collected roughly 45 days after vaccination. The receptor source for this set is a middle-aged man who received an inactivated influenza vaccine.

This clonotype was seen ten or more times. This chain links TRBV7-9 with TRBJ2-3; the match to TRBD1 covers 9 bases. Germline CDR1 and CDR2: SEHNR and FQNEAQ (reference sequence). CDR3 size: 16 residues. V shed 3 bases, J shed 3 bases, and the junction held 7 bases outside the gene matches. CDR3 nucleotide sequence: TGTGCCAGCAGCTTGCGCCGGGACAGGGCGACAGATACGCAGTATTTT. Translation gives CASSLRRDRATDTQYF.

The table lists this clonotype with a few counts. The genes are TRBV7-2 and TRBJ2-5, with 9 bases aligning to TRBD2. V trimming: 4 bases; J trimming: 4 bases; junction bases outside the gene matches: 10. Germline CDR1 SGHTA, CDR2 FQGNSA. The CDR3 is 16 residues long. DNA for the CDR3: TGTGCCAGCAGCTCCCCCGGGCGGGGGGGCTTAGAGACCCAGTACTTC. Encoded protein: CASSSPGRGGLETQYF.

The chain is built from TRBV5-6 and TRBJ1-1, with a tentative D call TRBD1 (6 bases). V dropped 2 bases and J dropped 5 bases, with 13 bases sitting between them. Per germline, CDR1 SGHDT and CDR2 YYEEEE. The CDR3 runs 14 residues. This CDR3 reads CASSFPGAWTEAFF. CDR3 coding DNA: TGTGCCAGCAGCTTTCCGGGGGCGTGGACTGAAGCTTTCTTT.

The V call is TRBV6-1, the J call TRBJ2-7; no clear D gene. Trimming removed 6 bases at V and 0 bases at J, with 15 bases between. This CDR3 is built from 15 residues. In germline, CDR1 is MNHNS, CDR2 SASEGT. CDR3: CASSRFGVLSYEQYF. CDR3 sequence (DNA): TGTGCCAGCAGCCGCTTCGGTGTACTCTCCTACGAGCAGTACTTC.

This clonotype showed up just once. The V call is TRBV5-1, the J call TRBJ2-5; TRBD1 aligns across 8 bases. This CDR3 comprises 15 residues. From germline, CDR1 is SGHRS and CDR2 YFSETQ. The junction had 8 bases not matched to a gene; V was cut back by 2 bases and J by 5 bases. In DNA, the CDR3 is TGCGCCAGCAGCTTTTCAGGGGGCGACGCGGAGACCCAGTACTTC. Its protein product is CASSFSGGDAETQYF.

This clonotype was picked up a small number of times. The chain employs TRBV3-1 and TRBJ2-1; D gene uncertain. The V end lost 1 base, the J end lost 10 bases, and 14 bases lay between the germline ends. This CDR3 comprises 14 residues. Germline CDR1 LGHDT, CDR2 YNNKEL (reference sequence). The CDR3 reads CASSQVGSIGEQFF. The CDR3 coding sequence is TGTGCCAGCAGCCAAGTTGGTAGTATCGGCGAGCAGTTCTTC.

The genes are TRBV11-2 and TRBJ1-2; D gene ambiguous. Per germline, CDR1 SGHAT and CDR2 FQNNGV. Between the trimmed V and J ends, which lost 5 bases and 4 bases, there was a span of 11 bases. The CDR3 loop spans 13 amino acids. The CDR3 sequence: CASSPVGGYGYTF. CDR3 nucleotide sequence: TGTGCCAGCAGCCCAGTAGGAGGCTATGGCTACACCTTC. Based on the CDR3 plus reference TRBV11-2 and TRBJ1-2, the full variable domain is EAGVAQSPRYKIIEKRQSVAFWCNPISGHATLYWYQQILGQGPKLLIQFQNNGVVDDSQLPKDRFSAERLKGVDSTLKIQPAKLEDSAVYLCASSPVGGYGYTFGSGTRLTVV.

This clonotype was detected many times. The chain uses TRBV20-1 and TRBJ2-2; TRBD2 might be the D (7 bases). V was cut by 3 bases and J by 4 bases, with 15 bases left in between. The CDR3 sequence is 15 residues long. The germline V gene has CDR1 DFQATT and CDR2 SNEGSKA (reference sequence). Written as DNA, the CDR3 is TGCAGTGCTAGCCCGGGGGGCTGGGGCACCGGGGAGCTGTTTTTT. Translated: CSASPGGWGTGELFF.

The rearrangement joins TRBV6-1 to TRBJ2-5, with TRBD2 matching 11 bases. Germline lookup yields CDR1 MNHNS and CDR2 SASEGT. This CDR3 has 16 amino acids. Losses at the gene ends were 2 bases for V and 4 bases for J; bases not matched to a gene: 6. CDR3 residues: CASSESLAGGGETQYF. CDR3 coding DNA: TGTGCCAGCAGTGAATCCCTAGCGGGAGGCGGAGAGACCCAGTACTTC.

This clonotype was detected ten times or more. V gene TRBV20-1 combines with J gene TRBJ2-5; 9 bases line up with TRBD2. CDR1 DFQATT and CDR2 SNEGSKA come from the germline V gene (reference sequence). Losses at the gene ends were 5 bases for V and 5 bases for J; bases not matched to a gene: 9. The CDR3 runs to 14 residues. Here the CDR3 reads CSAATGLAWETQYF. The CDR3, as DNA: TGCAGTGCTGCAACGGGACTAGCCTGGGAGACCCAGTACTTC.

The chain links TRBV10-3 to TRBJ2-2, with a weak D call TRBD1 (6 bases). This CDR3 region has 15 residues. V dropped 5 bases and J dropped 3 bases, with 13 bases sitting between them. The germline gives CDR1 ENHRY, CDR2 SYGVKD. CDR3: CAISRGQSDTGELFF. The CDR3 region has the DNA TGTGCCATCAGTAGAGGACAGTCAGACACCGGGGAGCTGTTTTTT.

The chain carries TRBV6-2 or TRBV6-3 and TRBJ2-3; D might be TRBD2 (6 bases). Trimming stripped 4 bases from V and 5 bases from J, with 19 bases between. The CDR3 sequence is 16 residues long. The V gene's germline CDR1 is MNHEY and CDR2 SVGEGT. This chain's CDR3 is CASSSGLAFGGDTQYF. The CDR3 DNA follows: TGTGCCAGCAGTTCCGGGCTAGCTTTCGGGGGAGATACGCAGTATTTT.

This clonotype was found a few times. The genes are TRBV20-1 and TRBJ2-1; D not resolved. The CDR3 runs to 14 residues. The V and J ends lost 5 bases and 0 bases respectively, with 11 bases between them. Germline loops: CDR1 DFQATT, CDR2 SNEGSKA (reference sequence). The CDR3 here is CSAPLESSYNEQFF. The DNA for the CDR3 is TGCAGTGCTCCCCTCGAGAGCTCCTACAATGAGCAGTTCTTC.

V and J are TRBV20-1 and TRBJ2-1; 9 nucleotides line up with TRBD1. CDR3 size: 14 residues. Per germline, CDR1 DFQATT and CDR2 SNEGSKA (reference sequence). V shed 8 bases and J 2 bases; nucleotides not matched to a gene: 7. The CDR3 is CSHQDRGPYNEQFF. CDR3 bases: TGCAGTCACCAGGACAGGGGCCCCTACAATGAGCAGTTCTTC.

This clonotype was detected only a few times. V usage is TRBV25-1 and J usage is TRBJ1-6; no clear D. The V end was cut by 6 bases, the J end by 4 bases, with 10 bases between. The CDR3 extends over 14 amino acids. Germline loops: CDR1 MGHDK, CDR2 SYGVNS. This CDR3 is CASSPAGYNSPLHF. The CDR3 coding sequence is TGTGCCAGCAGCCCGGCGGGATATAATTCACCCCTCCACTTT.

This clonotype was recorded a few times. V usage is TRBV4-3 and J usage is TRBJ1-5; TRBD1 matches 8 bases. V shed 2 bases and J 6 bases; nucleotides not matched to a gene: 6. The CDR3 has 15 residues. Germline lookup yields CDR1 LGHNA and CDR2 YSLEER. CDR3: CASSQFTGGGQPQHF. The CDR3 nucleotides are TGCGCCAGCAGCCAATTTACAGGGGGGGGTCAGCCCCAGCATTTT.

This clonotype was recorded many times. The V and J genes are TRBV7-8 and TRBJ2-3; TRBD1 might be the D (5 bases). Per the germline V gene, CDR1 is SGHVS and CDR2 is FQNEAQ. There are 14 residues in the CDR3. Trimming shortened V by 0 bases and J by 6 bases, and 10 bases separated the two germline ends. The CDR3 reads CASSLAAGWDTQYF. The CDR3, as DNA: TGTGCCAGCAGCTTAGCGGCAGGGTGGGATACGCAGTATTTT.

This chain connects TRBV7-9 to TRBJ2-5; 7 bases are a match to TRBD2. The CDR3 contains 13 residues. After removal of 5 bases from V and 9 bases from J, the junction contained 9 bases not matched to a gene. Germline CDR1 is SEHNR and CDR2 is FQNEAQ (reference sequence). CDR3 amino acids: CASSERLAGAQYF. The CDR3 nucleotides read TGTGCCAGCAGCGAGCGCCTTGCGGGGGCCCAGTACTTC.

The chain recombines TRBV5-5 with TRBJ2-7; 7 bases are shared with TRBD1. J was trimmed by 3 bases and V by 4 bases; bases with no gene match: 7. In germline, CDR1 is SGHKS, CDR2 YYEKEE (reference sequence). This CDR3 region has 14 residues. The CDR3 spells CASSPRDSNYEQYF. The CDR3 bases are TGTGCCAGCAGCCCCCGGGACAGTAACTACGAGCAGTACTTC.

This clonotype was seen more than once but under ten times. This chain connects TRBV5-1 to TRBJ2-7; D is uncertain. V gave up 7 bases and J gave up 4 bases, with 15 bases separating them. CDR3 length: 13 residues. The germline V gene has CDR1 SGHRS and CDR2 YFSETQ. CDR3 protein: CASGQVGLYEQYF. CDR3 nucleotide sequence: TGCGCCAGCGGCCAAGTAGGGTTATACGAGCAGTACTTC.

This clonotype was found a few times. V usage is TRBV20-1 and J usage is TRBJ2-5; no clear D gene. The CDR3 runs 12 residues. Germline CDR1 reads DFQATT; CDR2 reads SNEGSKA (reference sequence). Trimming pared 3 bases from V and 5 bases from J, leaving 10 bases between. CDR3 in amino acids: CSASTGVETQYF. DNA of the CDR3: TGCAGTGCTAGTACCGGTGTTGAGACCCAGTACTTC.